The rows below give T cell receptor beta chains drawn from one sample of a study of CD8+ T cells in alopecia areata. Measured with immunoSEQ multiplex PCR; TCRdb has only the in-frame clones, and not every one. The sample holds approximately 190,000 clones, roughly 60% seen once. The specimen comprised CD4+ T cells sorted from blood, sampled at week 24, from a patient treated with tofacitinib. The receptors were gathered from a human donor with alopecia areata. Both conserved end residues are part of each CDR3. Each record gives: clone size, J gene, V gene, D gene, CDR3 DNA, CDR3 protein. The D gene is left open where the match is weak. Clone size is stated in some rows and not others, as once, few, many or a class when expanded.

>NA|TRBJ2-3|TRBV4-3|TRBD1
TGCGCCAGCAGCCAAGTTGGACAGGCGTCAGATACGCAGTATTTT
CASSQVGQASDTQYF
>NA|TRBJ2-3|TRBV5-6|NA
TGTGCCAGCAGCCTCAAGTCTGGAGATACGCAGTATTTT
CASSLKSGDTQYF
>NA|TRBJ2-3|TRBV5-5|NA
TGTGCCAGCACCTCCACGATAGACCTTCAGGCGCAGTATTTT
CASTSTIDLQAQYF
>few|TRBJ1-2|TRBV4-2|NA
TGTGCCAGCAGCCAAGACGACAGATCTAACTATGGCTACACCTTC
CASSQDDRSNYGYTF
>NA|TRBJ2-7|TRBV7-2|TRBD1
TGTGCCAGCAGCACCGGGACAGGGACCAACGAGCAGTACTTC
CASSTGTGTNEQYF
>NA|TRBJ1-2|TRBV30|NA
TGTGCCTGGAGTGTCGCAGGGGTTTACTATGGCTACACCTTC
CAWSVAGVYYGYTF
>NA|TRBJ1-1|TRBV7-8|NA
TGTGCCAGCAGCCGCCGACGGAATGAAGCTTTCTTT
CASSRRRNEAFF
>few|TRBJ2-7|TRBV7-9|NA
TGTGCCAGCAGCTTAGCGGTATTACGGCTACCCCCATCCTACGAGCAGTACTTC
CASSLAVLRLPPSYEQYF
>NA|TRBJ2-7|TRBV2|TRBD2
TGTGCCAGCAGGAGCGGGAGGGTCCCCTTCAGCTCCTACGAGCAGTACTTC
CASRSGRVPFSSYEQYF
>NA|TRBJ2-3|TRBV29-1|NA
TGCAGCGTTGAAAAGGGTGTCGGCACAGATACGCAGTATTTT
CSVEKGVGTDTQYF
>NA|TRBJ2-7|TRBV9|NA
TGTGCCAGCAGCGCCGACAGCTACGAGCAGTACTTC
CASSADSYEQYF
>NA|TRBJ2-1|TRBV29-1|TRBD1
TGCAGCGTTGCTAGCCAGATGGGACAGGGAAAGTACAATGAGCAGTTCTTC
CSVASQMGQGKYNEQFF
>NA|TRBJ2-1|TRBV19|TRBD2
TGTGCCAGTAATACAGGACTAGCGGACAATGAGCAGTTCTTC
CASNTGLADNEQFF
>once|TRBJ2-7|TRBV5-1|NA
TGCGCCAGCAGCTTGTGGGACACCGCCTACGAGCAGTACTTC
CASSLWDTAYEQYF
>NA|TRBJ2-1|TRBV14|NA
TGTGCCAGCAGCCAAGACGATTCCAATGAGCAGTTCTTC
CASSQDDSNEQFF
>NA|TRBJ2-1|TRBV29-1|NA
TGCAGCGTGAGGGGATCGGTCTACAATGAGCAGTTCTTC
CSVRGSVYNEQFF
>NA|TRBJ2-7|TRBV15|NA
TGTGCCACCAGCAGACCCCAGATCGGACAGTCTGCCGAGCAGTACTTC
CATSRPQIGQSAEQYF